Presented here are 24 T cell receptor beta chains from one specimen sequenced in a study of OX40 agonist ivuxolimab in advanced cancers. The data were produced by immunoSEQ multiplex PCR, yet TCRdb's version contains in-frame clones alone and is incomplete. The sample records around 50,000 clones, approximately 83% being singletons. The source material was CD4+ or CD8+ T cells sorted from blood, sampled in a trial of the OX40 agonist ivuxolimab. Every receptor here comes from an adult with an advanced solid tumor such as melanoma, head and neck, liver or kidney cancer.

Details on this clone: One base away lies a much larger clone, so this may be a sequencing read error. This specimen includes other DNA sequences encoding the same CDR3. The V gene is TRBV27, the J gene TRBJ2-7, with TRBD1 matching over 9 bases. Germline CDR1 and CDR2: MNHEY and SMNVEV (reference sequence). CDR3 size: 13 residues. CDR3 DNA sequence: TGCGCCAGCAGTGACAGGGGGTTTTACGAGCAGTACTTC. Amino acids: CASSDRGFYEQYF.

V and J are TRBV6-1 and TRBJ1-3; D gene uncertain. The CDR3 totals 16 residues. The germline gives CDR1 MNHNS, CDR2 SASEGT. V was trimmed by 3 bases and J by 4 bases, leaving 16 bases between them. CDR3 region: CASSDPGRLKGNTIYF. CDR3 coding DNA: TGTGCCAGCAGTGATCCGGGCAGGCTAAAAGGAAACACCATATATTTT.

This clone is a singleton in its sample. The CDR3 DNA is TGTGCCAGCTCGCCTCTAGCGGGAGTATCCTACGAGCAGTACTTC. Its translation is CASSPLAGVSYEQYF. The chain employs TRBV18 and TRBJ2-7, with 10 bases identical to TRBD2. The germline V gene has CDR1 KGHSH and CDR2 LQKENI. The V and J ends lost 6 bases and 1 base, in that order; junction bases with no gene match: 6. CDR3 length equals 15 residues.

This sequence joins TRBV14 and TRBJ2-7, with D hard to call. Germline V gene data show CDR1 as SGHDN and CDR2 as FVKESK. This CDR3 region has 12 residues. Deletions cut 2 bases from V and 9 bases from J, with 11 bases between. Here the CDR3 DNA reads TGTGCCAGCAGCCAATCCTCTACGGGGCAGTACTTC. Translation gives CASSQSSTGQYF.

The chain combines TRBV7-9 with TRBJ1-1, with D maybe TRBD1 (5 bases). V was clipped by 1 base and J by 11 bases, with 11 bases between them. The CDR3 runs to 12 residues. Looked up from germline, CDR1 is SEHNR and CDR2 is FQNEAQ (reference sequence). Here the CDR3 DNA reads TGTGCCAGCAGCTTAGTACCGGGGGAGGCTTTCTTT. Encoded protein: CASSLVPGEAFF.

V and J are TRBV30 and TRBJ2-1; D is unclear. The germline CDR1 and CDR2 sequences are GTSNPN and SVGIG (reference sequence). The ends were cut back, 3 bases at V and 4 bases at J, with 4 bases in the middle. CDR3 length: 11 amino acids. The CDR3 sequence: CAWRGYNEQFF. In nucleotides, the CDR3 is TGTGCCTGGAGGGGATACAATGAGCAGTTCTTC. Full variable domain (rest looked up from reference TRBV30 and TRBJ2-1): SQTIHQWPATLVQPVGSPLSLECTVEGTSNPNLYWYRQAAGRGLQLLFYSVGIGQISSEVPQNLSASRPQDRQFILSSKKLLLSDSGFYLCAWRGYNEQFFGPGTRLTVL.

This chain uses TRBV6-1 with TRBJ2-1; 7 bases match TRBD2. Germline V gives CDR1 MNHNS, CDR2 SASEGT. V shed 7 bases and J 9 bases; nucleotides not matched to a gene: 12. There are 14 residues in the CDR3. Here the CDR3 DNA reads TGTGCCAGCACAGGTTTGGCCACGGGGGGTGAGCAGTTCTTC. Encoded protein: CASTGLATGGEQFF.

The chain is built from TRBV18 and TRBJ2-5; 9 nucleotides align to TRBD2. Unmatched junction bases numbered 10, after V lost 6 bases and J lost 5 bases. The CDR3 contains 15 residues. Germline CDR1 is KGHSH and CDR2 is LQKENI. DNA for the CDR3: TGTGCCAGCTCTCAGGTAGCGGGAGTGCTGGAGACCCAGTACTTC. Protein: CASSQVAGVLETQYF.

The CDR3 DNA follows: TGCGCCAGCTGGGACGGGGCCTACGAGCAGTACTTC. Amino acids: CASWDGAYEQYF. The chain carries TRBV4-1 and TRBJ2-7; D might be TRBD1 or TRBD2, each matching 5 bases. The CDR3 totals 12 residues. V shed 8 bases and J shed 2 bases, with 10 bases lying between them. Per the germline V gene, CDR1 is MGHRA and CDR2 is YSYEKL.

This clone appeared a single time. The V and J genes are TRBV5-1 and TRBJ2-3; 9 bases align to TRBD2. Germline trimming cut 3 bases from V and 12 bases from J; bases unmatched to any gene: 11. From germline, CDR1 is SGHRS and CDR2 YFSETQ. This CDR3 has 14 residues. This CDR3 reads CASSSAWREGIQYF. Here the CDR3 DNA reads TGCGCCAGCAGCTCCGCCTGGCGGGAGGGTATTCAGTATTTT.

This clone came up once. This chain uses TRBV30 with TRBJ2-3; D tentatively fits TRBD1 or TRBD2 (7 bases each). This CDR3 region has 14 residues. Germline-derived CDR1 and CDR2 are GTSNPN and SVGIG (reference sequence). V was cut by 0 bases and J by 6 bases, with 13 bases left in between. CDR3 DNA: TGTGCCTGGAGTGTGGCGCAGGGGGGGGATACGCAGTATTTT. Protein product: CAWSVAQGGDTQYF.

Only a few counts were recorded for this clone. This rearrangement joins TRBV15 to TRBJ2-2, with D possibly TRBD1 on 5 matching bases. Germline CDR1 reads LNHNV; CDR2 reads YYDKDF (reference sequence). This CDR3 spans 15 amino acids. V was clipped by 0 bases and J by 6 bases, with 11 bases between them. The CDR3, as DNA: TGTGCCACCAGCAGAGACAGGGTTGGAGCCGGGGAGCTGTTTTTT. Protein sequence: CATSRDRVGAGELFF.

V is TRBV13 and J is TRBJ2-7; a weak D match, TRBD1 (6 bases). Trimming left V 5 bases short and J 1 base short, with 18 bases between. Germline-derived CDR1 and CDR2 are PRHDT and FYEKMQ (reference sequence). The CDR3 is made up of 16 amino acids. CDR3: CASSGTGVTGSYEQYF. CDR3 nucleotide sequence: TGTGCCAGCAGCGGAACCGGGGTCACAGGGTCCTACGAGCAGTACTTC.

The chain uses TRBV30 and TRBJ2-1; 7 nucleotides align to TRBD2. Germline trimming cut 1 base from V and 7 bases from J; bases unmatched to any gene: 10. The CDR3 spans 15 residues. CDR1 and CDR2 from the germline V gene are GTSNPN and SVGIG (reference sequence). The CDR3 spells CAWSEGLPPQNEQFF. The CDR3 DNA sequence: TGTGCCTGGAGTGAGGGACTACCCCCTCAGAATGAGCAGTTCTTC.

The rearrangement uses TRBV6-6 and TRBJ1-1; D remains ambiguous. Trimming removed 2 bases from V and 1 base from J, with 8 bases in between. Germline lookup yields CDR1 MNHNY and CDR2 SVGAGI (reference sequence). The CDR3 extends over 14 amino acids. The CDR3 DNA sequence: TGTGCCAGCAGTTACGGAAACCGGAACACTGAAGCTTTCTTT. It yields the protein CASSYGNRNTEAFF.

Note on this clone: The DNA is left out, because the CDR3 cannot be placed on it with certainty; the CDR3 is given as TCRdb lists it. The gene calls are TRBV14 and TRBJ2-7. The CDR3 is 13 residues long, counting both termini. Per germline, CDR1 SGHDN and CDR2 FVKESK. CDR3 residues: CASSIQFAEQYFF.

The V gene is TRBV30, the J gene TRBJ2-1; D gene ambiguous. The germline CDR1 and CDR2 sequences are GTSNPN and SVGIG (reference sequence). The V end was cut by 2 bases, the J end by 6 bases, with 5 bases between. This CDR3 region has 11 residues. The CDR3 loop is CAWSSVNEQFF. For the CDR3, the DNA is TGTGCCTGGAGTTCCGTCAATGAGCAGTTCTTC.

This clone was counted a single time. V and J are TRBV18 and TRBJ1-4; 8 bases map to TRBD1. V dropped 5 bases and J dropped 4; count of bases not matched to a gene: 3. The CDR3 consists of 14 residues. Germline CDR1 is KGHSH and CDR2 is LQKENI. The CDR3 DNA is TGTGCCAGCTCAACGGGACAGGATAATGAAAAACTGTTTTTT. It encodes CASSTGQDNEKLFF.

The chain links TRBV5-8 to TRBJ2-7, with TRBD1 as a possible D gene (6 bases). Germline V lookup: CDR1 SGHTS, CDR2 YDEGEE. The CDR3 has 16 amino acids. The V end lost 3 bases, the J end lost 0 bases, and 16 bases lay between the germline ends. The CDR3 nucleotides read TGTGCCAGCAGCTATATGGACAGCCGCCTCTCCTACGAGCAGTACTTC. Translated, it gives CASSYMDSRLSYEQYF.

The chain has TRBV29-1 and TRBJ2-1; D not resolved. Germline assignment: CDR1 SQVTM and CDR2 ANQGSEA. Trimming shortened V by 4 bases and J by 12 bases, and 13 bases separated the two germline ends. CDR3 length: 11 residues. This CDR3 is CSVALTKGQFF. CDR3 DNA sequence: TGCAGCGTTGCCCTTACTAAGGGGCAGTTCTTC.

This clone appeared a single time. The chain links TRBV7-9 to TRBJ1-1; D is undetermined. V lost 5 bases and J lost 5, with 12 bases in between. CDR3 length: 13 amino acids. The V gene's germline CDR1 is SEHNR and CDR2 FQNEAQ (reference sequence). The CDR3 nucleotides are TGTGCCAGCAGCCTTCCCCGCGAGACTGAAGCTTTCTTT. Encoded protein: CASSLPRETEAFF.

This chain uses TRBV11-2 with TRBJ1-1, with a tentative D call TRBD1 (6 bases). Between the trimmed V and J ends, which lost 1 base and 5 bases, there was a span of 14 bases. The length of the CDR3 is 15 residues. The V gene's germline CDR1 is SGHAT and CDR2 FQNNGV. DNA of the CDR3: TGTGCCAGCAGCTTAGTGGGGGGGGCGAGGACTGAAGCTTTCTTT. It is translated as CASSLVGGARTEAFF.

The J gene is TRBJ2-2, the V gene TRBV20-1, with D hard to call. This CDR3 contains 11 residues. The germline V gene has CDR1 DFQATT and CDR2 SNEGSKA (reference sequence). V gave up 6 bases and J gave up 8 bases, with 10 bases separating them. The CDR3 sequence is CSAPRRGELFF. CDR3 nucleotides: TGCAGTGCCCCGAGACGAGGGGAGCTGTTTTTT.

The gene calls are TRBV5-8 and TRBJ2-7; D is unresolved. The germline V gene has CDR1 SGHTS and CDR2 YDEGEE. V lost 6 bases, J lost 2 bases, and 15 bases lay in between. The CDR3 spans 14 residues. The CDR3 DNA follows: TGTGCCAGCACCTGGGCAGGCGGCCCCTACGAGCAGTACTTC. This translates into CASTWAGGPYEQYF.